This is a list of T cell receptor beta chains from one sample in a study of siplizumab effects on memory and regulatory T cells. Using immunoSEQ multiplex PCR, the repertoire was profiled, and TCRdb retains in-frame clones only, with some absent. The table records 60,000 to 80,000 clones, roughly 80% of them present only once. Source material: memory CD4+ T cells sorted from blood. The receptors stem from a human donor in good health. Each CDR3 is given with its conserved first and last residue.

v_gene	j_gene	CDR3aa
TRBV7-9	TRBJ2-3	CATPSNSSTDTQYF
TRBV7-3	TRBJ1-1	CASSLQGGTTEAFF
TRBV6-1	TRBJ2-3	CASSESRPQGTQYF
TRBV2	TRBJ1-5	CASKGGTNSNQPQHF
TRBV21-1	TRBJ1-1	CASSTQNTEAFF
TRBV4-2	TRBJ2-3	CASSRMNRGSTDTQYF
TRBV19	TRBJ1-1	CASSIIGPRGAFF
TRBV4-1	TRBJ2-2	CASSQDPTSGSNTGELFF
TRBV18	TRBJ2-5	CASSPMNQETQYF
TRBV4-2	TRBJ2-5	CASSPPRGQGAKTQYF
TRBV11-2	TRBJ2-7	CASSLARGIYEQYF
TRBV5-6	TRBJ2-1	CASSPRTPGSGNEQFF
TRBV21-1	TRBJ2-1	CASSKKGCGLAGANEQFF
TRBV11-3	TRBJ1-1	CASSLRGERAFF
TRBV7-3	TRBJ1-1	CASSLLAGGNTEAFF
TRBV29-1	TRBJ1-1	CSTRGGDRGLNTEAFF
TRBV7-8	TRBJ2-1	CASSPRLAGGHSFYEQFF
TRBV5-1	TRBJ1-4	CASSRGSFNEKLFF
TRBV5-6	NA	CASSFFRTSFSEQYF
TRBV2	TRBJ2-7	CASSVSSVSSYEQYF
TRBV25-1	TRBJ1-6	CASSLGQGQSSPLHF
TRBV2	TRBJ1-3	CASRPQGRGNTIYF
TRBV6-1	TRBJ1-5	CASSVVRGSNQPQHF
TRBV2	TRBJ2-6	CASREDRGRIGAGANVLTF
TRBV6-5	TRBJ2-1	CASSPESGGYNEQFF
TRBV2	TRBJ2-3	CASSLQGPTDTQYF
TRBV5-4	TRBJ2-1	CASSLDRGNNEQFF
TRBV6-1	TRBJ2-7	CASTRTWTGTYEQYF
TRBV19	TRBJ1-1	CASSRPTGLNTEAFF
TRBV7-9	TRBJ2-5	CASSLVRPQKETQYF
TRBV19	TRBJ2-3	CASSPRTVDTQYF
TRBV6-5	TRBJ2-7	CASSYRLAGAYEQYF
TRBV6-5	TRBJ1-3	CASSSLSQDTIYF
TRBV11-2	TRBJ2-7	CASTMGGYEQYF
TRBV5-1	TRBJ2-5	CASSSVGEETQYF
TRBV6-6	TRBJ2-7	CASSPLRDHEQYF
TRBV2	TRBJ1-1	CASSPLPTGTEAFF
TRBV5-6	TRBJ2-5	CASRPVGPQETQYF